This T cell receptor (beta chain) was found in a study of blood T cells in healthy people across ages. Study-wide points: Diversity was higher, and naive CD4+ cells more numerous, in long-lived donors than in aged donors.

A second PCR of roughly 7 to 11 cycles used a sample-barcoded 5' primer and a J-beta primer mix. One entry per CDR3 protein, called by TCRdb with MiXCR from the 5' RACE reads. Among roughly 800,000 distinct CDR3 sequences, about 62% were seen once, and the ten largest hold about 20%. In the case of this clonotype: Its cognate antigen is unknown. The junction and the germline gene differ at one end; a read error may be behind it.

Sequencing was performed on blood. The sequence derives from a man aged 25 to 40 in good health.

The CDR3 loop reads CNASWNYGYTF. The CDR3 coding sequence is TGCAATGCTAGCTGGAACTATGGCTACACCTTC. This chain uses TRBV20-1 with TRBJ1-2; no reliable D call. This CDR3 is built from 11 residues. Germline V gene lookup returns CDR1 DFQATT and CDR2 SNEGSKA (reference sequence).